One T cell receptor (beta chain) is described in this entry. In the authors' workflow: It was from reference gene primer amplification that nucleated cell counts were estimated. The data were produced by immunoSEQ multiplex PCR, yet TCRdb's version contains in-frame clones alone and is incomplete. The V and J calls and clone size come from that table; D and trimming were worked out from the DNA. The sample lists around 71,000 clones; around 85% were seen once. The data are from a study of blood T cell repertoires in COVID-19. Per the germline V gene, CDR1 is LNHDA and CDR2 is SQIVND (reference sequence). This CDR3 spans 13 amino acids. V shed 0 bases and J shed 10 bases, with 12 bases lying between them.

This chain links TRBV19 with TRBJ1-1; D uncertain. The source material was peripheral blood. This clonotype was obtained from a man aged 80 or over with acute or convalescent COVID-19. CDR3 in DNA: TGTGCCAGTAGTATAGATCTAAGTGGTTCAGCTTTCTTT. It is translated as CASSIDLSGSAFF.